The 15 T cell receptor beta chains below come from one sample, sequenced in a study of blood T cell repertoires in COVID-19. Only in-frame clones appear in the TCRdb table, and some are missing; sequencing was by immunoSEQ multiplex PCR. The sample gives just under 95,000 clones, 80% of which show up once; 15% to 20% is in the top ten. The sequencing sample was made of peripheral blood. These receptor sequences come from a human donor in a cohort sampled during active COVID-19.

The rearrangement links TRBV11-2 to TRBJ2-7; the D gene is possibly TRBD2 (5 bases). There are 14 residues in the CDR3. The germline V gene has CDR1 SGHAT and CDR2 FQNNGV. Trimming stripped 0 bases from V and 4 bases from J, with 10 bases between. In nucleotides, the CDR3 is TGTGCCAGCAGCTTAGACCGGACTTATTACGAGCAGTACTTC. Amino acid sequence: CASSLDRTYYEQYF.

This clone appeared once. The chain joins TRBV5-1 to TRBJ1-1, with 8 bases matching TRBD1. The CDR3 sequence is 14 residues long. The V and J ends lost 4 bases and 5 bases, in that order; junction bases with no gene match: 7. Germline V gives CDR1 SGHRS, CDR2 YFSETQ. CDR3 nucleotide sequence: TGCGCCAGCAGCGATGGACAGGGTCGGACTGAAGCTTTCTTT. Protein product: CASSDGQGRTEAFF. The full variable domain, in which reference TRBV5-1 and TRBJ1-1 provide the parts outside the CDR3, is KAGVTQTPRYLIKTRGQQVTLSCSPISGHRSVSWYQQTPGQGLQFLFEYFSETQRNKGNFPGRFSGRQFSNSRSEMNVSTLELGDSALYLCASSDGQGRTEAFFGQGTRLTVV.

V gene TRBV2 combines with J gene TRBJ2-3; TRBD1 is a possible D gene (6 bases). CDR1 is SNHLY, CDR2 FYNNEI, per germline. Trimming left V 6 bases short and J 4 bases short, with 23 bases between. This CDR3 is 17 amino acids long. CDR3 DNA sequence: TGTGCCAGCAGCACTCCCTTGTTCCGGACAGACTCAGATACGCAGTATTTT. It translates to CASSTPLFRTDSDTQYF.

The chain carries TRBV5-1 and TRBJ2-1; D gene ambiguous. The CDR3 length is 14 residues. The V gene lost 0 bases and the J gene lost 7 bases, with 11 bases spanning the gap. The germline CDR1 and CDR2 sequences are SGHRS and YFSETQ. Written as DNA, the CDR3 is TGCGCCAGCAGCTTGGCCGTGGCTAGAAATGAGCAGTTCTTC. It translates to CASSLAVARNEQFF.

This chain connects TRBV3-1 (or the pseudogene TRBV3-2) to TRBJ1-1, with D possibly TRBD1 on 6 matching bases. Germline CDR1 LGHDT, CDR2 YNNKEL (reference sequence). The CDR3 is 13 residues long. V was cut by 4 bases and J by 7 bases, with 13 bases left in between. Here the CDR3 reads CASSPSQGHEAFF. CDR3 sequence (DNA): TGTGCCAGCAGCCCCTCACAGGGCCATGAAGCTTTCTTT.

The chain joins TRBV28 to TRBJ2-1, with TRBD2 matching over 8 bases. Per germline, CDR1 MDHEN and CDR2 SYDVKM. After removal of 4 bases from V and 0 bases from J, the junction contained 8 bases not matched to a gene. CDR3 length: 17 residues. The CDR3 loop reads CASSWTSSYSSYNEQFF. The CDR3 DNA reads TGTGCCAGCAGTTGGACTAGCTCCTATAGCTCCTACAATGAGCAGTTCTTC.

This clone has only a few counts. The chain uses TRBV19 and TRBJ1-1; no clear D gene. Trimming took off 3 bases at V and 1 base at J, with 12 bases between the two ends. In germline, CDR1 is LNHDA, CDR2 SQIVND (reference sequence). The CDR3 extends over 15 amino acids. In DNA form, the CDR3 reads TGTGCCAGTAGTATTGGAGTAGGAACGAACACTGAAGCTTTCTTT. Amino acid sequence: CASSIGVGTNTEAFF.

The rearrangement uses TRBV27 and TRBJ1-4, with a tentative D call TRBD1 (6 bases). From germline, CDR1 is MNHEY and CDR2 SMNVEV (reference sequence). V lost 5 bases, J lost 4 bases, and 14 bases lay in between. The CDR3 runs 15 residues. The CDR3 protein is CASSHTGWGNEKLFF. The DNA for the CDR3 is TGTGCCAGCAGTCACACAGGGTGGGGTAATGAAAAACTGTTTTTT.

The rearrangement uses TRBV11-2 and TRBJ1-2, with TRBD1 identical over 11 bases. V gave up 5 bases and J gave up 7 bases; unmatched junction bases: 9. Germline V lookup: CDR1 SGHAT, CDR2 FQNNGV. This CDR3 comprises 15 residues. CDR3 sequence reads: CASSQRTGGAFGYTF. CDR3 sequence (DNA): TGTGCCAGCAGCCAGAGGACAGGGGGCGCATTTGGCTACACCTTC.

V is TRBV3-1 (or the pseudogene TRBV3-2) and J is TRBJ2-5; no clear D gene. Trimming removed 2 bases at V and 11 bases at J, with 9 bases between. The V gene's germline CDR1 is LGHDT and CDR2 YNNKEL (reference sequence). The length of the CDR3 is 11 residues. The CDR3: CASSQQQKQYF. The CDR3 nucleotides are TGTGCCAGCAGCCAACAACAGAAGCAGTACTTC.

With regard to this clone: At one of its ends the junction is not consistent with the germline gene, which may arise from a read error. The chain joins TRBV6-5 to TRBJ2-7, with D possibly being TRBD1 (5 bases). Germline CDR1 and CDR2: MNHEY and SVGAGI. CDR3 size: 15 residues. The CDR3 reads CASSYSAVGAYEQYF. CDR3 nucleotide sequence: TGTGCCAGCAGCTACTCTGCGGTAGGGGCCTACGAGCAGTACTTC.

This sequence joins TRBV6-5 and TRBJ1-5; D perhaps matches TRBD1 (5 bases). The CDR3 loop spans 13 amino acids. CDR1 is MNHEY, CDR2 SVGAGI, per germline. Trimming cost V 7 bases and J 3 bases, with 10 bases left between them. The chain's CDR3 is CASTDSPNQPQHF. CDR3 bases: TGTGCCAGCACCGACAGTCCCAATCAGCCCCAGCATTTT.

This clone was seen a few times. The V gene is TRBV19, the J gene TRBJ2-7; unclear D gene. V was cut by 5 bases and J by 0 bases, with 8 bases left in between. CDR1 and CDR2 (germline): LNHDA, SQIVND (reference sequence). CDR3 size: 13 residues. The CDR3 DNA reads as TGTGCCAGTAGTCCACAGAGCTCCTACGAGCAGTACTTC. Translation gives CASSPQSSYEQYF.

V is TRBV7-2 and J is TRBJ2-7; TRBD1 matches at 8 bases. The CDR3 covers 14 residues. V lost 2 bases and J lost 6; bases outside the gene matches: 6. Per germline, CDR1 SGHTA and CDR2 FQGNSA. In nucleotides, the CDR3 is TGTGCCAGCAGCTTACATCCAGGGGGCTTCGAGCAGTACTTC. This codes for CASSLHPGGFEQYF.

The chain joins TRBV3-1 (or the pseudogene TRBV3-2) to TRBJ1-1; D is uncertain. The CDR3 runs to 15 residues. The V gene lost 1 base and the J gene lost 7 bases, with 16 bases spanning the gap. Germline lookup yields CDR1 LGHDT and CDR2 YNNKEL (reference sequence). CDR3 in amino acids: CASSQVLVKVSEAFF. DNA of the CDR3: TGTGCCAGCAGCCAAGTCCTCGTCAAAGTCAGTGAAGCTTTCTTT.